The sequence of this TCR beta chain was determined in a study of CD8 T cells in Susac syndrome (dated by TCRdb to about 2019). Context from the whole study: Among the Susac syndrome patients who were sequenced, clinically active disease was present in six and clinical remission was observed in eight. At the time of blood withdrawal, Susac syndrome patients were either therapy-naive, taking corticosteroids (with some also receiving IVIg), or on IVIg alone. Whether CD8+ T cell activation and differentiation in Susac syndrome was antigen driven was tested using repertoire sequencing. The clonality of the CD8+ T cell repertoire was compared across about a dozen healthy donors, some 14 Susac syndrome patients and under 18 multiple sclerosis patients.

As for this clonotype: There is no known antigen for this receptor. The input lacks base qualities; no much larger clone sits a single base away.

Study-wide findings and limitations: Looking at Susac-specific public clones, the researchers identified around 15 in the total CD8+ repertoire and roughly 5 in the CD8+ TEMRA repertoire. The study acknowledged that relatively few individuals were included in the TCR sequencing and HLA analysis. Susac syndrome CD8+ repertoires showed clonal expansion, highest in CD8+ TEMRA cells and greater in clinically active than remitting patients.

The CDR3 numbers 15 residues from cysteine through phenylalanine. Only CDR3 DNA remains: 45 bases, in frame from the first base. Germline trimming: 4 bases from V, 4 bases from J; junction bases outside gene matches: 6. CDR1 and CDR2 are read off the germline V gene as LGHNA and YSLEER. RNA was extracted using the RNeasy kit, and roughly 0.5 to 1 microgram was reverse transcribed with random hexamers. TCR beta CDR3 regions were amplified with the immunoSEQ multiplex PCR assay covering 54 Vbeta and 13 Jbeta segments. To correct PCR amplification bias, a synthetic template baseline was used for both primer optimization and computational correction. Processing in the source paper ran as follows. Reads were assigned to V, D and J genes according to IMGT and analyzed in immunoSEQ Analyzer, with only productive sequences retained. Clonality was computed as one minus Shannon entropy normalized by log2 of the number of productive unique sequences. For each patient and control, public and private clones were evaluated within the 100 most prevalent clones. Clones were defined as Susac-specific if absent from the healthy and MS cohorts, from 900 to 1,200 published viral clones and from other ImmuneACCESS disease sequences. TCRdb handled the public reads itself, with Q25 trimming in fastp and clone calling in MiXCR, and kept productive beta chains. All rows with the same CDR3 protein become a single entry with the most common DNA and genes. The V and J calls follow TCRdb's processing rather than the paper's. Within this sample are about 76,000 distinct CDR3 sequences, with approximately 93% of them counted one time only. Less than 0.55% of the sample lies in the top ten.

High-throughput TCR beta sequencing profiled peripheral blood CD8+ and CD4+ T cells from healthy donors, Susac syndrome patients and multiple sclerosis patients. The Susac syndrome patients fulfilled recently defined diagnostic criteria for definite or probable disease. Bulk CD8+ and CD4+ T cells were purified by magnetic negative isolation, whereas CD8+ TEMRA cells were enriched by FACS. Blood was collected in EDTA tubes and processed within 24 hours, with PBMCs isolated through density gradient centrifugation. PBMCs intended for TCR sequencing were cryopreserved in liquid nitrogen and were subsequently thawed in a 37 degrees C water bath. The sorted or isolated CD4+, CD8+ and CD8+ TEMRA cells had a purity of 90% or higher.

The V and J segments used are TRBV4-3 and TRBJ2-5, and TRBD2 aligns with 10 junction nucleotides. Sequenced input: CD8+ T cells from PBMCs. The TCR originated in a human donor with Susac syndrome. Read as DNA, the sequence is TGCGCCAGCAGCCCGGGCAGCGGGGGGGGAGAGACCCAGTACTTC. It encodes CASSPGSGGGETQYF.